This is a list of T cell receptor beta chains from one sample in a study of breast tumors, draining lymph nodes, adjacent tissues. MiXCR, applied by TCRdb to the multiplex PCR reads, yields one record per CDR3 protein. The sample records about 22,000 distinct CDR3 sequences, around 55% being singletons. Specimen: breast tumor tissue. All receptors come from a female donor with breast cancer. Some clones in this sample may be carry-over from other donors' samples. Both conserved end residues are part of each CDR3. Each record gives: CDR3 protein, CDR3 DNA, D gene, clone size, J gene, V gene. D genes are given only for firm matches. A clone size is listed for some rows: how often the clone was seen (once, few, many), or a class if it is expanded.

cdr3_aa: CASSQGGGNYYGYTF; cdr3_nt: TGCGCCAGCAGCCAAGGGGGGGGGAATTACTATGGCTACACCTTC; d_call: NA; clone_size: many; j_call: TRBJ1-2; v_call: TRBV4-3
cdr3_aa: CASSTLGGPLHF; cdr3_nt: TGTGCCAGTAGTACCCTCGGCGGTCCCCTCCACTTT; d_call: NA; clone_size: NA; j_call: TRBJ1-6; v_call: TRBV19
cdr3_aa: CASSPTTGTGGYNEQFF; cdr3_nt: TGTGCCAGCAGCCCCACCACCGGGACAGGGGGCTACAATGAGCAGTTCTTC; d_call: TRBD1; clone_size: many; j_call: TRBJ2-1; v_call: TRBV9
cdr3_aa: CASSLDWGTAF; cdr3_nt: TGTGCCAGCAGCTTAGATTGGGGCACAGCCTTC; d_call: NA; clone_size: NA; j_call: TRBJ1-2; v_call: TRBV7-2
cdr3_aa: CASSLEGYETGELFF; cdr3_nt: TGCGCCAGCAGCTTGGAGGGGTATGAAACCGGGGAGCTGTTTTTT; d_call: NA; clone_size: medium-sized; j_call: TRBJ2-2; v_call: TRBV5-1
cdr3_aa: CASSLGTGDEKLFF; cdr3_nt: TGCGCCAGCAGCCTCGGGACGGGGGATGAAAAACTGTTTTTT; d_call: NA; clone_size: NA; j_call: TRBJ1-4; v_call: TRBV4-1
cdr3_aa: CASSFRQGSYNEQFF; cdr3_nt: TGTGCCAGCAGCTTTCGACAGGGTTCCTACAATGAGCAGTTCTTC; d_call: TRBD1; clone_size: NA; j_call: TRBJ2-1; v_call: TRBV7-3
cdr3_aa: CASTKTGIYTDTQYF; cdr3_nt: TGTGCCAGCACCAAAACGGGCATTTACACAGATACGCAGTATTTT; d_call: NA; clone_size: NA; j_call: TRBJ2-3; v_call: TRBV7-2
cdr3_aa: CASTAGLGNEQFF; cdr3_nt: TGTGCCAGTACTGCCGGCTTGGGTAATGAGCAGTTCTTC; d_call: NA; clone_size: many; j_call: TRBJ2-1; v_call: TRBV19
cdr3_aa: CASSSPLGGGARETQYF; cdr3_nt: TGTGCCAGCAGCTCCCCCCTTGGCGGGGGGGCCAGAGAGACCCAGTACTTC; d_call: TRBD2; clone_size: many; j_call: TRBJ2-5; v_call: TRBV7-9
cdr3_aa: CASSLARGLAGRVNEQFF; cdr3_nt: TGTGCCAGCAGCTTAGCGAGAGGACTAGCGGGACGAGTCAATGAGCAGTTCTTC; d_call: TRBD2; clone_size: medium-sized; j_call: TRBJ2-1; v_call: TRBV7-8
cdr3_aa: CSAPGGSYEQYF; cdr3_nt: TGCAGTGCCCCGGGGGGCTCCTACGAGCAGTACTTC; d_call: TRBD2; clone_size: medium-sized; j_call: TRBJ2-7; v_call: TRBV20-1
cdr3_aa: CASSTAQGNEQYF; cdr3_nt: TGCGCCAGCAGCACCGCACAGGGAAACGAGCAGTACTTC; d_call: NA; clone_size: NA; j_call: TRBJ2-7; v_call: TRBV5-1
cdr3_aa: CSAPGTGYYEQYF; cdr3_nt: TGCAGTGCCCCGGGGACAGGTTACTACGAGCAGTACTTC; d_call: TRBD1; clone_size: once; j_call: TRBJ2-7; v_call: TRBV20-1
cdr3_aa: CASSSGPSYGYTF; cdr3_nt: TGTGCCAGCAGTAGCGGGCCCAGCTATGGCTACACCTTC; d_call: NA; clone_size: NA; j_call: TRBJ1-2; v_call: TRBV6-4
cdr3_aa: CATSDFGTGGDYGYTF; cdr3_nt: TGTGCCACTAGTGATTTCGGGACAGGGGGCGACTATGGCTACACCTTC; d_call: TRBD1; clone_size: NA; j_call: TRBJ1-2; v_call: TRBV24-1
cdr3_aa: CATTKQGLMRAFF; cdr3_nt: TGTGCCACCACTAAACAGGGGCTGATGAGGGCTTTCTTT; d_call: TRBD1; clone_size: NA; j_call: TRBJ1-1; v_call: TRBV15
cdr3_aa: CASSLSGRGGPNEQFF; cdr3_nt: TGTGCCAGCAGCTTGTCTGGACGGGGGGGCCCCAATGAGCAGTTCTTC; d_call: TRBD2; clone_size: NA; j_call: TRBJ2-1; v_call: TRBV5-4
cdr3_aa: CASSAHYNQPQHF; cdr3_nt: TGTGCCAGCAGTGCTCATTACAATCAGCCCCAGCATTTT; d_call: NA; clone_size: many; j_call: TRBJ1-5; v_call: TRBV6-5
cdr3_aa: CASSLPGLAGDEQFF; cdr3_nt: TGTGCCAGCAGCCTCCCTGGACTAGCGGGTGATGAGCAGTTCTTC; d_call: TRBD2; clone_size: few; j_call: TRBJ2-1; v_call: TRBV11-2
cdr3_aa: CASSPLLRLSNVDTIYF; cdr3_nt: TGTGCCAGCAGCCCGCTTTTACGTCTTTCTAATGTAGACACCATATATTTT; d_call: NA; clone_size: NA; j_call: TRBJ1-3; v_call: TRBV14
cdr3_aa: CSARVTGGSYNEQFF; cdr3_nt: TGCAGTGCTAGAGTAACCGGAGGCAGTTACAATGAGCAGTTCTTC; d_call: NA; clone_size: many; j_call: TRBJ2-1; v_call: TRBV20-1
cdr3_aa: CASSFSGIGQPQHF; cdr3_nt: TGTGCCAGCAGCTTTTCGGGGATCGGTCAGCCCCAGCATTTT; d_call: NA; clone_size: NA; j_call: TRBJ1-5; v_call: TRBV7-9
cdr3_aa: CASSLAPSGSPLHF; cdr3_nt: TGCGCCAGCAGCTTGGCCCCGAGCGGTTCGCCCCTCCACTTT; d_call: NA; clone_size: NA; j_call: TRBJ1-6; v_call: TRBV5-1
cdr3_aa: CASSLAAGPSGANVLTF; cdr3_nt: TGTGCCAGCAGCTTGGCAGCAGGGCCCTCTGGGGCCAACGTCCTGACTTTC; d_call: NA; clone_size: many; j_call: TRBJ2-6; v_call: TRBV5-5
cdr3_aa: CASSRSGTTDTQYF; cdr3_nt: TGTGCCAGCAGTCGCTCCGGGACTACAGATACGCAGTATTTT; d_call: NA; clone_size: medium-sized; j_call: TRBJ2-3; v_call: TRBV12-3/TRBV12-4
cdr3_aa: CSVRTSGTATGELFF; cdr3_nt: TGCAGCGTAAGGACTAGCGGGACCGCTACCGGGGAGCTGTTTTTT; d_call: TRBD2; clone_size: NA; j_call: TRBJ2-2; v_call: TRBV29-1
cdr3_aa: CASSHGTSGGADTQYF; cdr3_nt: TGTGCCAGCAGTCACGGGACTAGCGGGGGGGCAGATACGCAGTATTTT; d_call: TRBD2; clone_size: many; j_call: TRBJ2-3; v_call: TRBV6-4